This T cell receptor beta chain was identified in a study of T cells after yellow fever vaccination. MiXCR, applied by TCRdb to the 5' RACE reads, yields one record per CDR3 protein. The sample shows more than 300,000 distinct CDR3 sequences, roughly 10% of them seen only once. The receptor comes from a man aged 18 to 29 who received the YFV17D yellow fever vaccine. Here the sequenced sample was CD4+ T cells sorted from PBMCs, taken 45 days after the yellow fever booster vaccination.

CDR3 residues: CASSAVAGGRETQYF. The CDR3 nucleotides are TGTGCCAGCAGCGCAGTAGCGGGGGGGAGGGAGACCCAGTACTTC. V and J are TRBV9 and TRBJ2-5, with TRBD2 matching 11 bases. V dropped 3 bases and J dropped 5; count of bases not matched to a gene: 6. The CDR3 has 15 residues. Germline V gene lookup returns CDR1 SGDLS and CDR2 YYNGEE.